Listed here are 9 T cell receptor beta chains from one sample, sequenced in a study of Ad26.COV2.S vaccination and SARS-CoV-2 variants. Sequencing was performed with immunoSEQ multiplex PCR; in TCRdb, only in-frame clones are kept and a portion is missing. The sample records more than 250,000 clones, 87% being singletons. Treatment in this sample: around 19 received Ad26.COV2.S at low or high dose, single or two shots; about five received placebo; per-sample allocation not given. Day 63 after the first injection of vaccine or placebo was the sampling time. The source material was peripheral blood, sampled in a trial of Ad26.COV2.S vaccine versus placebo. The source of these receptors is a person between 18 and 65 years old who received the Ad26.COV2.S COVID-19 vaccine or a placebo.

Here the CDR3 DNA reads TGTGCCAGTCGTTCCGGGACTAGTGTCCACGAGCAGTACTTC. Its protein product is CASRSGTSVHEQYF. V usage is TRBV19 and J usage is TRBJ2-7; 8 bases line up with TRBD2. Germline-derived CDR1 and CDR2 are LNHDA and SQIVND (reference sequence). There are 14 residues in the CDR3. The V segment lost 8 bases and the J segment 5 bases; nucleotides outside the gene matches: 11.

J is TRBJ2-5 and V is TRBV7-2; TRBD2 aligns across 13 bases. Germline trimming cut 5 bases from V and 5 bases from J; bases unmatched to any gene: 11. Germline-derived CDR1 and CDR2 are SGHTA and FQGNSA. CDR3 length equals 17 residues. The CDR3 nucleotides are TGTGCCAGCAGCCACGGGACACTAGCGGGGGGGCTCGAGACCCAGTACTTC. Amino acids: CASSHGTLAGGLETQYF.

The chain employs TRBV10-3 and TRBJ1-1, with D unclear. With 4 bases removed from V and 7 bases from J, the gap between germline ends came to 13 bases. Germline V gene lookup returns CDR1 ENHRY and CDR2 SYGVKD. The CDR3 consists of 13 residues. The DNA of the CDR3 is TGTGCCATCAGTGGGGGAGGATGGGATGAAGCTTTCTTT. Translation: CAISGGGWDEAFF.

This chain joins TRBV5-6 and TRBJ2-2; D is perhaps TRBD2 (6 bases). The CDR3 loop spans 18 amino acids. V gave up 2 bases and J gave up 2 bases, with 19 bases separating them. Germline assignment: CDR1 SGHDT and CDR2 YYEEEE. CDR3 protein: CASSFGLGGLGNTGELFF. Here the CDR3 DNA reads TGTGCCAGCAGCTTCGGACTGGGGGGATTAGGTAACACCGGGGAGCTGTTTTTT.

CDR3 sequence (DNA): TGTGCCAGCAGCGGGGCGAACACTGAAGCTTTCTTT. Amino acids: CASSGANTEAFF. The chain combines TRBV7-9 with TRBJ1-1; TRBD1 is a possible D gene (5 bases). Per germline, CDR1 SEHNR and CDR2 FQNEAQ (reference sequence). V was pared by 5 bases and J by 1 base, with 5 bases between. The CDR3 length is 12 residues.

The V and J genes are TRBV15 and TRBJ2-7; D may be TRBD2 (6 bases). In germline, CDR1 is LNHNV, CDR2 YYDKDF (reference sequence). Trimming took off 0 bases at V and 1 base at J, with 7 bases between the two ends. The CDR3 contains 14 residues. Here the CDR3 DNA reads TGTGCCACCAGCAGAGAGGGGGGATCCTACGAGCAGTACTTC. It codes for CATSREGGSYEQYF.

This chain joins TRBV7-9 and TRBJ2-1; weak D call: TRBD2 (5 bases). Trimming took 3 bases from V and 5 from J, leaving 17 bases between them. The germline V gene encodes CDR1 SEHNR and CDR2 FQNEAQ (reference sequence). This CDR3 comprises 16 residues. The CDR3 loop reads CASSFQTSGNNNEQFF. CDR3 DNA: TGTGCCAGCAGCTTCCAAACCAGCGGAAACAACAATGAGCAGTTCTTC.

The V call is TRBV19, the J call TRBJ1-3; D not resolved. The CDR3 runs to 15 residues. V shed 1 base and J shed 7 bases, with 14 bases lying between them. Germline V gene lookup returns CDR1 LNHDA and CDR2 SQIVND (reference sequence). The CDR3 is CASSIVTEIRNTIYF. The CDR3 DNA follows: TGTGCCAGTAGTATAGTAACAGAGATACGGAACACCATATATTTT. The full variable domain, completed using reference TRBV19 and TRBJ1-3, is DGGITQSPKYLFRKEGQNVTLSCEQNLNHDAMYWYRQDPGQGLRLIYYSQIVNDFQKGDIAEGYSVSREKKESFPLTVTSAQKNPTAFYLCASSIVTEIRNTIYFGEGSWLTVV.

The chain joins TRBV4-1 to TRBJ1-2; D unclear. Germline CDR1 reads MGHRA; CDR2 reads YSYEKL. CDR3 length: 19 residues. The V end lost 0 bases, the J end lost 3 bases, and 23 bases lay between the germline ends. The CDR3 region has the DNA TGCGCCAGCAGCCAAGAGTGGAAGGCCGCGACCTCAAAGGACTATGGCTACACCTTC. It yields the protein CASSQEWKAATSKDYGYTF.